This record covers a single TCR beta chain. Its target is unknown. Next came a second PCR, run for about 6 to 12 cycles, which used a sample-barcoded 5' primer along with a J-beta primer mix. Each CDR3 protein is one row after TCRdb ran MiXCR on the 5' RACE reads. The sample includes hundreds of thousands of distinct CDR3 sequences, 40% to 50% of them seen just once. Isolating PBMCs gave at least 6 million of these cells per sample. The source of the sample is a study of blood T cells in healthy people across ages. The wider study: About one barcoded beta molecule was captured per two T cells (by template switching). Study-wide points: Because sorting was not performed, PBMCs prevented conclusive naive versus antigen-experienced comparison.

The CDR3 totals 13 residues. CDR1 is MNHEY and CDR2 is SVGAGI in the germline V gene. V lost 7 bases to trimming and J lost 3 bases, with 13 bases between them. The TCR comes from a man in his sixties in good health. The sequenced sample was blood. J is TRBJ2-7 and V is TRBV6-5; weak D call: TRBD1 (5 bases). The CDR3 bases are TGTGCCAGCAATTTCGACAGAGGCTACGAGCAGTACTTC. Translated: CASNFDRGYEQYF.